This entry describes one T cell receptor beta chain. Its antigen is undetermined. One junction end disagrees with the germline gene, perhaps due to a read error. Germline V lookup: CDR1 SEHNR, CDR2 FQNEAQ (reference sequence). The CDR3 runs to 16 residues. This entry belongs to a study of blood T cells in healthy people across ages. Study conclusions and caveats: While age rose, TCR beta diversity per million T cells dropped in a roughly linear way.

A second PCR of roughly 6 to 12 cycles used a sample-barcoded 5' primer and a J-beta primer mix. TCRdb called the 5' RACE reads again in MiXCR, with one record for every CDR3 protein. Altogether about 1.5 million distinct CDR3 sequences are present, 35% to 45% being singletons, with the ten largest covering 7.9%. The donors, all healthy, were Caucasians living in Russia, aged roughly 6 to 100. Samples had at least 6 million PBMCs isolated from them. J is TRBJ2-1 and V is TRBV7-9; a weak D match, TRBD2 (6 bases). This clonotype was obtained from a woman under 30 in good health. The sequenced material came from blood. CDR3 bases: TGTGTCAGCAGCTTAGGGAGGCAGGCCTACTACAATGAGCAGTTCTTC. This encodes CVSSLGRQAYYNEQFF. The full variable domain, in which reference TRBV7-9 and TRBJ2-1 provide the parts outside the CDR3, is DTGVSQNPRHKITKRGQNVTFRCDPISEHNRLYWYRQTLGQGPEFLTYFQNEAQLEKSRLLSDRFSAERPKGSFSTLEIQRTEQGDSAMYLCVSSLGRQAYYNEQFFGPGTRLTVL.